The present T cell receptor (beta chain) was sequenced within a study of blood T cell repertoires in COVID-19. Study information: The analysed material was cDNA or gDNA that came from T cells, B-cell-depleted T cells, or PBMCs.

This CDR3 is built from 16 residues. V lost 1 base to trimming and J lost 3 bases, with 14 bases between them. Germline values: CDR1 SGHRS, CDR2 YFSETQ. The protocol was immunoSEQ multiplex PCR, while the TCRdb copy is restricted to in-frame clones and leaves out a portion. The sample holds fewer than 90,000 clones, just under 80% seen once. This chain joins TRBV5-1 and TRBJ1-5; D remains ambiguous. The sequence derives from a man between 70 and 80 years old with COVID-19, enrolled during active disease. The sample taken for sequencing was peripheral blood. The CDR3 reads CASSLMGEGSNQPQHF. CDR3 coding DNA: TGCGCCAGCAGCTTGATGGGCGAGGGCTCCAATCAGCCCCAGCATTTT.